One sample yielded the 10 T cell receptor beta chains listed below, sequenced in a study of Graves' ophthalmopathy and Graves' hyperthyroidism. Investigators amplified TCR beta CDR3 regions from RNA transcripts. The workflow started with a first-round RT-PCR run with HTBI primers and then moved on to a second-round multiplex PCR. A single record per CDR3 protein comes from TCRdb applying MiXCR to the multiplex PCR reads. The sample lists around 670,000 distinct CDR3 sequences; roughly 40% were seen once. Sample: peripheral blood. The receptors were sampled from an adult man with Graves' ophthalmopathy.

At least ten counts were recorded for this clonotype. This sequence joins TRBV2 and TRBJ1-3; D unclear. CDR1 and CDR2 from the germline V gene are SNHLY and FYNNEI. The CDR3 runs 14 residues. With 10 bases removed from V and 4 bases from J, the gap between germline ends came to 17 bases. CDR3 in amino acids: CATTSLPGGNTIYF. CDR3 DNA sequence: TGTGCCACCACCTCCCTCCCGGGGGGAAACACCATATATTTT.

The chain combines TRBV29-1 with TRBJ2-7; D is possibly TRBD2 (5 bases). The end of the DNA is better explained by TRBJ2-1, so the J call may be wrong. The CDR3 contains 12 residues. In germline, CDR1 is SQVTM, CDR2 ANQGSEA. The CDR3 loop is CSLLGAANEQFF. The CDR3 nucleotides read TGCAGCCTGCTGGGAGCGGCCAATGAGCAGTTCTTC.

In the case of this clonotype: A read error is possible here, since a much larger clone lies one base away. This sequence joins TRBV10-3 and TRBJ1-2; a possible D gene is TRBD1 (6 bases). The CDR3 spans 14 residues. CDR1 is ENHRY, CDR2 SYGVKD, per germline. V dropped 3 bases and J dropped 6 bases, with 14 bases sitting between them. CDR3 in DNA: TGTGCCATCAGTGACTATACAGGGAGCGATGGCTACACCTTC. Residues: CAISDYTGSDGYTF.

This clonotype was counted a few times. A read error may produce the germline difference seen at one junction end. CDR3 nucleotides: TGTGCCAGCAGTGTACAGGGGAATAACCTCTATGGCTACACCTTC. It codes for CASSVQGNNLYGYTF. The chain couples TRBV10-3 to TRBJ1-2, with TRBD1 matching 7 bases. The CDR3 contains 15 residues. The germline V gene encodes CDR1 ENHRY and CDR2 SYGVKD.

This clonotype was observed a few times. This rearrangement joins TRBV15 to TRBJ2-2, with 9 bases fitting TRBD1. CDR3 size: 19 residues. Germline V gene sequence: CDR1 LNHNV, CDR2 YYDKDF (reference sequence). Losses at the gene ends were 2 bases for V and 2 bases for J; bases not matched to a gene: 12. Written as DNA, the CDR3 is TGTGCCACCAGCAGACCTTACCATTTACAGGGGGCAAACACCGGGGAGCTGTTTTTT. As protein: CATSRPYHLQGANTGELFF. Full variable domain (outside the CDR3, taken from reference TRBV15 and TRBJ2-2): DAMVIQNPRYQVTQFGKPVTLSCSQTLNHNVMYWYQQKSSQAPKLLFHYYDKDFNNEADTPDNFQSRRPNTSFCFLDIRSPGLGDTAMYLCATSRPYHLQGANTGELFFGEGSRLTVL.

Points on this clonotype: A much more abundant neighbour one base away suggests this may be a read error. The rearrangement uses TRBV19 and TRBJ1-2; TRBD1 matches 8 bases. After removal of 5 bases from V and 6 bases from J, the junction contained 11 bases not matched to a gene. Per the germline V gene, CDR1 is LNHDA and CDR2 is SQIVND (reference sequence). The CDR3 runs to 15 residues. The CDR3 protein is CASSVGQGENDGYTF. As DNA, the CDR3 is TGTGCCAGTAGTGTTGGACAGGGTGAAAACGATGGCTACACCTTC.

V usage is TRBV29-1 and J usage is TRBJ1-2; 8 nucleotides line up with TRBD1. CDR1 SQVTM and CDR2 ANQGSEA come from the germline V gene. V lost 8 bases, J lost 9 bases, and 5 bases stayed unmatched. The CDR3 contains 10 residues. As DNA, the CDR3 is TGCAGCTCTCGGACAGGGAGCTACACCTTC. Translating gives CSSRTGSYTF.

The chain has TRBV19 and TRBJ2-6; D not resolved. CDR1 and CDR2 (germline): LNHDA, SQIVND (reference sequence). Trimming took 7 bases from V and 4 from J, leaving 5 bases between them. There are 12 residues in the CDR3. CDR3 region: CASNRGANVLTF. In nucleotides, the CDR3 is TGTGCCAGTAATCGGGGGGCCAACGTCCTGACTTTC.

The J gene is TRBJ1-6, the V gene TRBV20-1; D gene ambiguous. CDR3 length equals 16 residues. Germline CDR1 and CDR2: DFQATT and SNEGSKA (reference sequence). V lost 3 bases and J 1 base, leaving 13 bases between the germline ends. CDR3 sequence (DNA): TGCAGTGCTAGTGGGCAGGCTCGGTCCTATAATTCACCCCTCCACTTT. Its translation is CSASGQARSYNSPLHF.

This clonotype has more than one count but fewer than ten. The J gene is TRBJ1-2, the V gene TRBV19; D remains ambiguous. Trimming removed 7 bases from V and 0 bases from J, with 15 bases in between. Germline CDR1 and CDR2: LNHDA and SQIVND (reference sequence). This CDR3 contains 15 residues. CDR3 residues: CASNPGPDSNYGYTF. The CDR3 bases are TGTGCCAGTAACCCAGGTCCGGATTCTAACTATGGCTACACCTTC.